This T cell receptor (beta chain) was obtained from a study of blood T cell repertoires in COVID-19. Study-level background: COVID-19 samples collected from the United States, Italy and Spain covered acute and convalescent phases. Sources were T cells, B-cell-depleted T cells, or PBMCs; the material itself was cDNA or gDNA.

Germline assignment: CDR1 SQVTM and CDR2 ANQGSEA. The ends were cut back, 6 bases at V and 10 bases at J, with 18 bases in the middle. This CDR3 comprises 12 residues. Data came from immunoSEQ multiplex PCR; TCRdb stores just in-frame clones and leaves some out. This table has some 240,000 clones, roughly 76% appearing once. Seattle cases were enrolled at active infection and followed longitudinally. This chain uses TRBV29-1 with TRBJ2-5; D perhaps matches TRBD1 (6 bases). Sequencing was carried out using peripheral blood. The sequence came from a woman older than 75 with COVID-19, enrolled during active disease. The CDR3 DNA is TGCAGCGTCCCATTTGGGCAGGGGATCCAGTACTTC. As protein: CSVPFGQGIQYF.